Included here is one T cell receptor (beta chain) sequence, with context. Possible read error: a much larger clone is one base away. This sample's RNA came from whole unsorted tissue. More than 3 cm separated this lung sample from the edge of the tumor. This record belongs to a study of tumor and adjacent non-tumor tissue in lung cancer. The CDR3 loop spans 16 amino acids. Germline loops: CDR1 PRHDT, CDR2 FYEKMQ (reference sequence). The library came from three nested PCR rounds adapted from ARM-PCR protocols. MiXCR, run by TCRdb on the multiplex PCR reads, gives a single entry per CDR3 protein. The table records roughly 43,000 distinct CDR3 sequences, 60% of them present only once.

The TCR originated in a man aged 50-59 years with non-small cell lung cancer. Sequenced: distant non-tumor lung tissue. The chain has TRBV13 and TRBJ2-7; either TRBD1 or TRBD2 may fit D (5 bases each). CDR3 nucleotide sequence: TGTGCCAGCAGCTTAGGATGGGGGAGCGATACCTACGAGCACTACTTC. Amino acid sequence: CASSLGWGSDTYEHYF.